This TCR beta chain was sequenced during a study of shared clonotypes between healthy human individuals. About the study: CD4 naive cells filled three plates per donor, CD4 memory three, CD8 naive two and CD8 memory one.

Per the germline V gene, CDR1 is MNHEY and CDR2 is SMNVEV (reference sequence). CDR3 length equals 17 residues. Between the trimmed V and J ends, which lost 2 bases and 8 bases, there was a span of 19 bases. A word on this clone: What it binds is not known.

Study observations and caveats: With a few donors compared, around 5% of naive CD4 clonotypes were shared.

Sequencing used immunoSEQ multiplex PCR; TCRdb keeps in-frame clones, though not all of them. The repertoire has 2 million to 3 million clones, approximately 94% of them found once; the top ten carry around 0.4%. V gene TRBV27 combines with J gene TRBJ1-6, with a possible D match to TRBD1 (5 bases). The sample comprised naive CD4+ T cells from PBMCs. The subset denotes: CD45RA+ positively selected. This receptor was taken from a man aged 18 to 35 in good health. Some clones in this sample may be carry-over from other donors' samples. This chain's CDR3 is CASSLGLGAQAYSPLHF. The DNA of the CDR3 is TGTGCCAGCAGTTTAGGATTAGGGGCGCAGGCTTATTCACCCCTCCACTTT.